The clone carrying this TCR beta chain was seen many times. What was amplified from RNA transcripts were TCR beta CDR3 regions. Carried out on the TCR CDR3, a first-round RT-PCR used the HTBI primer set. TCRdb reprocessed the multiplex PCR reads with MiXCR, giving one entry per CDR3 protein. The sample has about 560,000 distinct CDR3 sequences, approximately 15% seen once; the top ten hold around 19%. This specimen comes from a study of T cells in Graves' hyperthyroidism and ophthalmopathy. Not enrolled were patients with uncontrolled infection, other autoimmune disease, pregnancy or lactation. The authors took PBMCs from roughly 9.7 ml fresh peripheral blood. The sample was blood. This sequence was found in a woman between 18 and 29 years old with Graves' hyperthyroidism.

This CDR3 reads CASSPEGWGEEKLFF. The CDR3 nucleotides are TGTGCCAGCAGCCCCGAGGGGTGGGGTGAGGAAAAACTGTTTTTT. The chain has TRBV7-2 and TRBJ1-4; D possibly corresponds to TRBD1 (5 bases). This CDR3 has 15 amino acids. Germline CDR1 is SGHTA and CDR2 is FQGNSA. Deletions cut 5 bases from V and 8 bases from J, with 18 bases between.